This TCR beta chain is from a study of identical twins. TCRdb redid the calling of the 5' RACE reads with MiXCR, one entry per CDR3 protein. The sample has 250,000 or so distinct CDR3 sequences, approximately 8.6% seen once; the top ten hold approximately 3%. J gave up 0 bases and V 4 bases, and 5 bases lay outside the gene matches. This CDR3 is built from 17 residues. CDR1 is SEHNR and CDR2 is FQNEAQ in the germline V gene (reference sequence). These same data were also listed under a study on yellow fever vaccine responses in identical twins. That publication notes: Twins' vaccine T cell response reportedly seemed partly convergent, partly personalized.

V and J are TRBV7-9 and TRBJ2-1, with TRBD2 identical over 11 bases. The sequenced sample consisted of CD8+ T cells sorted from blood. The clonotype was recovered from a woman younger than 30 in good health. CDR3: CASSSGTSGVSYNEQFF. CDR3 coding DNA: TGTGCCAGCAGCTCCGGGACTAGCGGAGTCTCCTACAATGAGCAGTTCTTC.